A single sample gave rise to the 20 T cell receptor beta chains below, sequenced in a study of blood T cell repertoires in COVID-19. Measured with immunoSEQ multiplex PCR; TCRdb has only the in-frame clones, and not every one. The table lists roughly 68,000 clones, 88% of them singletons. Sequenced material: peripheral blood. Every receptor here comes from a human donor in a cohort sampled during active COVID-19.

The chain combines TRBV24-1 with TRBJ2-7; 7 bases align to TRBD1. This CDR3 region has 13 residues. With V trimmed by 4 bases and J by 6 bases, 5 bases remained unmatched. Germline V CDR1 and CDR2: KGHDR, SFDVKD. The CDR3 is CATSERQGSEQYF. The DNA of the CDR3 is TGTGCCACCAGTGAAAGACAGGGTAGCGAGCAGTACTTC.

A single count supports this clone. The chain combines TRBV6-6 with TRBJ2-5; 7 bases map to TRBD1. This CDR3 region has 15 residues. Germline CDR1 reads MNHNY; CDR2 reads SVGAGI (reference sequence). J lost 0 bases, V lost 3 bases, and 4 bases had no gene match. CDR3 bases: TGTGCCAGCAGTTATTTAGGGACAGACCAAGAGACCCAGTACTTC. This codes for CASSYLGTDQETQYF.

This CDR3 reads CASSAAAGVNSPLHF. CDR3 in DNA: TGCGCCAGCAGCGCGGCGGCAGGGGTTAATTCACCCCTCCACTTT. The J gene is TRBJ1-6, the V gene TRBV5-1; TRBD1 might be the D (6 bases). V gave up 4 bases and J gave up 6 bases, with 14 bases separating them. Germline V gene lookup returns CDR1 SGHRS and CDR2 YFSETQ. The CDR3 is made up of 15 amino acids.

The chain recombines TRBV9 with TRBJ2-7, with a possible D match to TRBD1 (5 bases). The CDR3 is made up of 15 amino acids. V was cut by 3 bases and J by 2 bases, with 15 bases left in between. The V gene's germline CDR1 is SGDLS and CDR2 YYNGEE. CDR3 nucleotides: TGTGCCAGCAGCGCTGGGTTTGCAGGGACCTACGAGCAGTACTTC. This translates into CASSAGFAGTYEQYF.

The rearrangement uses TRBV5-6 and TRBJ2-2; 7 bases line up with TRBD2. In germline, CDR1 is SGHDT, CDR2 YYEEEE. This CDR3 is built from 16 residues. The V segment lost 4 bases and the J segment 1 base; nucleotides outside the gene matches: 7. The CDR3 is CASSAPSGGNTGELFF. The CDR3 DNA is TGTGCCAGCAGCGCCCCTAGCGGAGGGAACACCGGGGAGCTGTTTTTT.

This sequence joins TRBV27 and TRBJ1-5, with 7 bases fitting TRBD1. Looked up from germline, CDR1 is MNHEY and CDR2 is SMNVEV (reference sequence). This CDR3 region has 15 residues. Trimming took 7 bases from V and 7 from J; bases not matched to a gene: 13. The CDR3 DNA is TGTGCCAGCAAGGCGGCGCAGGGGGTAAACCAGCCCCAGCATTTT. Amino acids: CASKAAQGVNQPQHF.

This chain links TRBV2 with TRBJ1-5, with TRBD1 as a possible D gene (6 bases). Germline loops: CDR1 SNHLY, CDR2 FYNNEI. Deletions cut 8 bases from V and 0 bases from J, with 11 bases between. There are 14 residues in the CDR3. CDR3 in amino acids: CASLDSNSNQPQHF. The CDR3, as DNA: TGTGCCAGCTTGGACAGCAATAGCAATCAGCCCCAGCATTTT.

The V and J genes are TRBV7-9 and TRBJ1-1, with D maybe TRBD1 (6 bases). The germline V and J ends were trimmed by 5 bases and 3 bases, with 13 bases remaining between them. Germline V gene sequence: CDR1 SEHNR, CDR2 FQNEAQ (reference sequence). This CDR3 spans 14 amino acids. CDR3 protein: CASSAGQSDTEAFF. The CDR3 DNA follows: TGTGCCAGCAGCGCAGGACAGTCGGACACTGAAGCTTTCTTT.

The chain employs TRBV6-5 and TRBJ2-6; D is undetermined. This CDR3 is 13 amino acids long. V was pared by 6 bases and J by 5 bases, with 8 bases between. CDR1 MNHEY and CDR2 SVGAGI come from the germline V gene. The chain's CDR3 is CASRRPWANVLTF. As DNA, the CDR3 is TGTGCCAGCAGGCGCCCGTGGGCCAACGTCCTGACTTTC.

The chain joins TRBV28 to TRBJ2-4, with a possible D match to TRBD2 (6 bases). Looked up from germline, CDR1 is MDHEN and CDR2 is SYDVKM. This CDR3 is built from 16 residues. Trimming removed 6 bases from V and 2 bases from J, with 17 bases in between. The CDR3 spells CASSLGERVSKNIQYF. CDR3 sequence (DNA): TGTGCCAGCAGCCTCGGGGAGCGGGTGTCCAAAAACATTCAGTACTTC.

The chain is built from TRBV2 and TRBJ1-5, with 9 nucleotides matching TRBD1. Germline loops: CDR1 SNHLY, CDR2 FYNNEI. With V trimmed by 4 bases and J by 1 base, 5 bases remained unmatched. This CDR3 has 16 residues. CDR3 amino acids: CASSVGGTGSNQPQHF. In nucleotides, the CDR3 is TGTGCCAGCAGTGTTGGGGGGACAGGGAGCAATCAGCCCCAGCATTTT. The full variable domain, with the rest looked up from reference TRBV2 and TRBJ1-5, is EPEVTQTPSHQVTQMGQEVILRCVPISNHLYFYWYRQILGQKVEFLVSFYNNEISEKSEIFDDQFSVERPDGSNFTLKIRSTKLEDSAMYFCASSVGGTGSNQPQHFGDGTRLSIL.

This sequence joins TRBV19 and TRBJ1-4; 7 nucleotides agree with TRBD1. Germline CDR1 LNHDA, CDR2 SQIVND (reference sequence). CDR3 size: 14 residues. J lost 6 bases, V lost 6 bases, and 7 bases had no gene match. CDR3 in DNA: TGTGCCAGTAGACGACAGGGAGGAGATGAAAAACTGTTTTTT. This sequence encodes CASRRQGGDEKLFF.

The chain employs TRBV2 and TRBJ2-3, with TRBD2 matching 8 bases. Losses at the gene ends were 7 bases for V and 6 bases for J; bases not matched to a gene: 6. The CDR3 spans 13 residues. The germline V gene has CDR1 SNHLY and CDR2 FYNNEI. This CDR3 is CASIPLADDTQYF. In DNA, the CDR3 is TGTGCCAGCATTCCACTAGCGGATGATACGCAGTATTTT. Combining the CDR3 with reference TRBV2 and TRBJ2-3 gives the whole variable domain EPEVTQTPSHQVTQMGQEVILRCVPISNHLYFYWYRQILGQKVEFLVSFYNNEISEKSEIFDDQFSVERPDGSNFTLKIRSTKLEDSAMYFCASIPLADDTQYFGPGTRLTVL.

In nucleotides, the CDR3 is TGTGCCAGCTCCGTACAGTCCTCTGGAAACACCATATATTTT. It yields the protein CASSVQSSGNTIYF. The gene calls are TRBV18 and TRBJ1-3, with D unclear. The CDR3 is 14 residues long. V lost 6 bases, J lost 0 bases, and 9 bases lay in between. The germline V gene has CDR1 KGHSH and CDR2 LQKENI.

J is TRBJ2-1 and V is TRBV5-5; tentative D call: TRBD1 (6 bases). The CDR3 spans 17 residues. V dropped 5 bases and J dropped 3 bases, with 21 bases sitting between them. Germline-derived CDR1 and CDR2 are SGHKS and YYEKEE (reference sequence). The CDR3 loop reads CASRKLLGGIYYNEQFF. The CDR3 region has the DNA TGTGCCAGCAGAAAACTGCTAGGGGGAATCTACTACAATGAGCAGTTCTTC.

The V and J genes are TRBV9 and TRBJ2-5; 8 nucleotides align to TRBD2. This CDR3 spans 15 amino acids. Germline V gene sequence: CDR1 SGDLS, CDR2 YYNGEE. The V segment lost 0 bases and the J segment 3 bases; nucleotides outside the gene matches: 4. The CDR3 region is CASSVGRGGKETQYF. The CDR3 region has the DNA TGTGCCAGCAGCGTAGGTCGGGGGGGTAAAGAGACCCAGTACTTC.

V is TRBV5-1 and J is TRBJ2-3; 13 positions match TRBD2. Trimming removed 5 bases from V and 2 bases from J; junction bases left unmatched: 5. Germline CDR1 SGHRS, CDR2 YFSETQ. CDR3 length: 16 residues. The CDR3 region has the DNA TGCGCCAGCAGTCGCGGACTAGCGGGAGACACAGATACGCAGTATTTT. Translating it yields CASSRGLAGDTDTQYF.

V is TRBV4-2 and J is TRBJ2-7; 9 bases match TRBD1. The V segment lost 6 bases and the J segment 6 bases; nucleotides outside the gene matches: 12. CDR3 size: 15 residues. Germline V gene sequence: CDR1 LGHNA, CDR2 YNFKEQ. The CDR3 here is CASSSSPGQGLEQYF. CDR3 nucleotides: TGTGCCAGCAGTTCCTCCCCGGGACAGGGACTCGAGCAGTACTTC.

The CDR3 sequence is CASTTRGYEQYF. CDR3 coding DNA: TGTGCCAGCACGACTAGAGGGTACGAGCAGTACTTC. The chain carries TRBV2 and TRBJ2-7; TRBD2 is a possible D gene (6 bases). This CDR3 comprises 12 residues. Trimming stripped 7 bases from V and 4 bases from J, with 11 bases between. The V gene's germline CDR1 is SNHLY and CDR2 FYNNEI. Combining the CDR3 with reference TRBV2 and TRBJ2-7 gives the whole variable domain EPEVTQTPSHQVTQMGQEVILRCVPISNHLYFYWYRQILGQKVEFLVSFYNNEISEKSEIFDDQFSVERPDGSNFTLKIRSTKLEDSAMYFCASTTRGYEQYFGPGTRLTVT.

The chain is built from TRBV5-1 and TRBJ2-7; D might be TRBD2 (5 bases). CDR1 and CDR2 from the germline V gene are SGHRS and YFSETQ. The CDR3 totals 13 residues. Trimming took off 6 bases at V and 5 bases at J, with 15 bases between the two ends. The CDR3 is CASNQVGAHEQYF. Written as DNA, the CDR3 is TGCGCCAGCAACCAGGTGGGAGCCCACGAGCAGTACTTC. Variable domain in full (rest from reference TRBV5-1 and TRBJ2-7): KAGVTQTPRYLIKTRGQQVTLSCSPISGHRSVSWYQQTPGQGLQFLFEYFSETQRNKGNFPGRFSGRQFSNSRSEMNVSTLELGDSALYLCASNQVGAHEQYFGPGTRLTVT.